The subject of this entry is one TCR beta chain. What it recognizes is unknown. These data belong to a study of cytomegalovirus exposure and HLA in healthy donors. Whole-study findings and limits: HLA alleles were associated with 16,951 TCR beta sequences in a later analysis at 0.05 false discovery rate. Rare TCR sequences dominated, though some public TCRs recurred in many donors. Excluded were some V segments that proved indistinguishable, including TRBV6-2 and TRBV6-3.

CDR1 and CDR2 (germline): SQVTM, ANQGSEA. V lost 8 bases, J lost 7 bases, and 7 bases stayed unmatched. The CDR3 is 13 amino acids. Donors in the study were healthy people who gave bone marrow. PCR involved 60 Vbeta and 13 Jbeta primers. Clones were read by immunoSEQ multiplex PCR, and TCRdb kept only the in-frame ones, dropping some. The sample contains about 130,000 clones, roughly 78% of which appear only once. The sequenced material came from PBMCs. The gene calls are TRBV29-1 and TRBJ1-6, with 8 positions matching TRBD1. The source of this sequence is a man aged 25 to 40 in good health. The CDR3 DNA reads TGCAGCTTTCGGACAGGGCTGAATTCACCCCTCCACTTT. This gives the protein CSFRTGLNSPLHF.